The present entry profiles one T cell receptor (beta chain) with its context. Sequencing used immunoSEQ multiplex PCR; TCRdb keeps in-frame clones, though not all of them. The repertoire holds 200,000 to 250,000 clones, with 75% to 90% as singletons. The J segment lost 4 bases and the V segment lost 3 bases, leaving 10 bases of the junction unmatched. CDR3 size: 16 residues. Per germline, CDR1 LNHDA and CDR2 SQIVND (reference sequence). The record originates from a study of blood T cell repertoires in COVID-19. Enrolled through a virtual design, the participants were between 18 and 89 years of age and came from about two dozen US areas. Each participant's cohort was designated according to participant-reported clinical history. Among Cohort 3 donors, those recovered had two negative PCRs, clearance, or symptom resolution.

This sequence was found in a man aged 40-50 years who had recovered from COVID-19. The sample taken for sequencing was PBMCs or T cells enriched from blood (not recorded which). The chain joins TRBV19 to TRBJ2-7, with 9 bases identical to TRBD2. This CDR3 reads CASSIPSGTSRYEQYF. CDR3 coding DNA: TGTGCCAGTAGTATTCCTAGCGGGACTTCCCGTTACGAGCAGTACTTC.